This TCR beta chain originates from a study of CD8 T cells in Susac syndrome. Overall study: When blood was drawn, the patients with Susac syndrome were therapy-naive, on corticosteroids, or on intravenous immunoglobulin alone.

Reverse transcription of roughly 0.45 to 1 ug RNA was carried out with random hexamers. One entry per CDR3 protein results from TCRdb running MiXCR on the immunoSEQ multiplex PCR reads. The sample lists about 120,000 distinct CDR3 sequences; just over 95% were seen once. Germline CDR1 reads SQVTM; CDR2 reads ANQGSEA. The CDR3 runs 13 residues. V lost 2 bases and J 4 bases, leaving 11 bases between the germline ends. What was sequenced was CD4+ T cells from PBMCs. The chain carries TRBV29-1 and TRBJ2-5, with TRBD2 as a possible D gene (6 bases). The clonotype originates from a human donor with Susac syndrome. The CDR3 reads CSVEKIGGETQYF. The CDR3 nucleotides read TGCAGCGTTGAAAAAATCGGGGGAGAGACCCAGTACTTC. The full variable domain, its missing parts supplied by reference TRBV29-1 and TRBJ2-5, is SAVISQKPSRDICQRGTSLTIQCQVDSQVTMMFWYRQQPGQSLTLIATANQGSEATYESGFVIDKFPISRPNLTFSTLTVSNMSPEDSSIYLCSVEKIGGETQYFGPGTRLLVL.